This TCR beta chain was retrieved from a study of cytomegalovirus exposure and HLA in healthy donors. Looking at the study overall: Inside one of the first data releases sat 75 million to 100 million unique TCRs taken from HLA-typed donors.

The PCR made use of 60 Vbeta and 13 Jbeta primers. Using immunoSEQ multiplex PCR, the repertoire was profiled, and TCRdb retains in-frame clones only, with some absent. The profile shows about 94,000 clones, roughly 73% of them singletons. The CDR3 is 17 amino acids. V lost 7 bases and J 5 bases, leaving 29 bases between the germline ends. Per germline, CDR1 SQVTM and CDR2 ANQGSEA. Overall study results and limits: Being indistinguishable, some V segments were excluded, TRBV6-2 and TRBV6-3 among them.

This clone was seen once. The antigen remains unidentified. Other DNA sequences in this sample translate to the same CDR3. The V and J genes are TRBV29-1 and TRBJ2-5, with D tentatively TRBD1 (5 bases). Sequenced: PBMCs. The clonotype was recovered from a woman aged 40-49 years in good health and CMV-seronegative. The CDR3: CSATLVGQGTRRETQYF. CDR3 bases: TGCAGCGCCACCCTAGTTGGGCAGGGTACACGAAGGGAGACCCAGTACTTC. Based on the CDR3 plus reference TRBV29-1 and TRBJ2-5, the full variable domain is SAVISQKPSRDICQRGTSLTIQCQVDSQVTMMFWYRQQPGQSLTLIATANQGSEATYESGFVIDKFPISRPNLTFSTLTVSNMSPEDSSIYLCSATLVGQGTRRETQYFGPGTRLLVL.